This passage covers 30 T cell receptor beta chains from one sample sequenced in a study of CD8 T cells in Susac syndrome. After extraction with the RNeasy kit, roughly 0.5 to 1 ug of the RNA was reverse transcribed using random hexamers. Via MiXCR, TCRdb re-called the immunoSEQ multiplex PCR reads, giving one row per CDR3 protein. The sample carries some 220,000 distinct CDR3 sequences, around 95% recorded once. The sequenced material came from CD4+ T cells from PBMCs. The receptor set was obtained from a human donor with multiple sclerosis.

The CDR3 bases are TGTGCCTGGGGACAGGGCAGTGGCTACACCTTC. This codes for CAWGQGSGYTF. V usage is TRBV30 and J usage is TRBJ1-2, with TRBD1 matching over 8 bases. Germline loops: CDR1 GTSNPN, CDR2 SVGIG (reference sequence). The length of the CDR3 is 11 residues. V lost 5 bases and J lost 7; bases outside the gene matches: 3.

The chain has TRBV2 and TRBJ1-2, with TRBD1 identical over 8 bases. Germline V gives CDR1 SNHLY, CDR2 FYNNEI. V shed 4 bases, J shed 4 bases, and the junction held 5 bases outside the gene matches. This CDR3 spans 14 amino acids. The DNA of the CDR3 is TGTGCCAGCAGTGCGGACAGGGTCTCCTATGGCTACACCTTC. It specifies CASSADRVSYGYTF.

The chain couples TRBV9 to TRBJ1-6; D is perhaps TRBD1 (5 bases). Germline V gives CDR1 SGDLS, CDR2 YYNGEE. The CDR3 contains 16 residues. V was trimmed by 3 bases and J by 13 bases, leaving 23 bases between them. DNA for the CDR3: TGTGCCAGCAGCGCGTCATCCGGGACGGGGACTTTCCCCCTCCACTTT. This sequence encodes CASSASSGTGTFPLHF.

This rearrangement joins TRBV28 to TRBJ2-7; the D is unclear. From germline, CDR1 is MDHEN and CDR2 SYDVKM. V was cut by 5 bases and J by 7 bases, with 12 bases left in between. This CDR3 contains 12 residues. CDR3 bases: TGTGCCAGCAGTCCCATCCCGCGAGAGCAGTACTTC. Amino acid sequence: CASSPIPREQYF.

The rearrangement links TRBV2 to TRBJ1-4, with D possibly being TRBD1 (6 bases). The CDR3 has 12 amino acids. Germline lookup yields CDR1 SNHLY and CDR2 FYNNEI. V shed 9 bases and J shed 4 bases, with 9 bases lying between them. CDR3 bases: TGTGCCAGTACGGACAGTAATGAAAAACTGTTTTTT. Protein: CASTDSNEKLFF.

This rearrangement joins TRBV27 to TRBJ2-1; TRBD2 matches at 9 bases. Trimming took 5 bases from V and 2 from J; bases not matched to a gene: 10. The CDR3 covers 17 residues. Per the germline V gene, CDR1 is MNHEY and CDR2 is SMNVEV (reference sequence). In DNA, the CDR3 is TGTGCCAGCAGTCCTTCCCCGCTAGCGGGAACCTACAATGAGCAGTTCTTC. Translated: CASSPSPLAGTYNEQFF.

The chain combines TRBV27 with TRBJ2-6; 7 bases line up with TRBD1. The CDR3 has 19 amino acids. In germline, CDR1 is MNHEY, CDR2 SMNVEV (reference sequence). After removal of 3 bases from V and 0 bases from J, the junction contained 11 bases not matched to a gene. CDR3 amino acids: CASSFRQGRLDSGANVLTF. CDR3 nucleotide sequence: TGTGCCAGCAGTTTCCGACAGGGCCGATTAGACTCTGGGGCCAACGTCCTGACTTTC. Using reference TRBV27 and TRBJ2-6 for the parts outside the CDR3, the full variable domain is EAQVTQNPRYLITVTGKKLTVTCSQNMNHEYMSWYRQDPGLGLRQIYYSMNVEVTDKGDVPEGYKVSRKEKRNFPLILESPSPNQTSLYFCASSFRQGRLDSGANVLTFGAGSRLTVL.

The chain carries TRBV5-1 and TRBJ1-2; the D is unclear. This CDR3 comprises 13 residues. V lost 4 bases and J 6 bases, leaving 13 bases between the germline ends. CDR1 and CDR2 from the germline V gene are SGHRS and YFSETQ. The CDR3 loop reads CASSAWIEDGYTF. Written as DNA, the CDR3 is TGCGCCAGCAGCGCCTGGATAGAAGATGGCTACACCTTC.

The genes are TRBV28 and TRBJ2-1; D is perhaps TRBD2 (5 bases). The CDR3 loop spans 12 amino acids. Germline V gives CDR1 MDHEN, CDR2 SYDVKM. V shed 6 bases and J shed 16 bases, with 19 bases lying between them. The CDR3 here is CASSPSRKGRFF. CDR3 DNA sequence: TGTGCCAGCAGCCCTTCGAGGAAAGGGAGATTCTTC.

The CDR3 sequence: CATSRDLSNEQFF. CDR3 DNA: TGTGCCACCAGCAGGGACTTAAGCAATGAGCAGTTCTTC. The V call is TRBV15, the J call TRBJ2-1; possibly TRBD2 for D (5 bases). CDR1 LNHNV and CDR2 YYDKDF come from the germline V gene (reference sequence). The CDR3 spans 13 residues. The V end lost 3 bases, the J end lost 6 bases, and 9 bases lay between the germline ends.

The CDR3 sequence is CAWNSRRNYGYTF. CDR3 sequence (DNA): TGTGCCTGGAATTCCCGACGGAACTATGGCTACACCTTC. This chain links TRBV30 with TRBJ1-2; D unclear. The CDR3 runs 13 residues. Germline values: CDR1 GTSNPN, CDR2 SVGIG (reference sequence). Deletions cut 4 bases from V and 2 bases from J, with 11 bases between.

CDR3 sequence reads: CATSDSKGKETQYF. CDR3 DNA sequence: TGTGCCACCAGTGATTCGAAAGGGAAAGAGACCCAGTACTTC. The V gene is TRBV24-1, the J gene TRBJ2-5; D remains unclear. Per germline, CDR1 KGHDR and CDR2 SFDVKD. The V end was cut by 2 bases, the J end by 3 bases, with 9 bases between. The CDR3 spans 14 residues.

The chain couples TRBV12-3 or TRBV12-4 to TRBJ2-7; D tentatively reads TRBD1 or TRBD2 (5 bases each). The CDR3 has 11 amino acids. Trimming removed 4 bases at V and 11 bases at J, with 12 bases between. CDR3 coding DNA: TGTGCCAGCAGTTCCGGGGCGAGGGAGTACTTC. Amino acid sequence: CASSSGAREYF.

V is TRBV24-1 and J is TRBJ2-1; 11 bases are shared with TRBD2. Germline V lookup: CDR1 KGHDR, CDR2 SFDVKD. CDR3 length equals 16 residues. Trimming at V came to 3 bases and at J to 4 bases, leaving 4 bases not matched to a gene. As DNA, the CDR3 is TGTGCCACCAGTGATGCGTTAGCGGGAGGGTACAATGAGCAGTTCTTC. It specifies CATSDALAGGYNEQFF.

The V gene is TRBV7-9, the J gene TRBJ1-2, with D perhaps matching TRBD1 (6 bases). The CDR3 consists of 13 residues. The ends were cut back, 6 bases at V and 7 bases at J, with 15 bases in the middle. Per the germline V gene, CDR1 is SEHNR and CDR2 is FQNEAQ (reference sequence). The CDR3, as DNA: TGTGCCAGCAGAACGCAGGGGTATGGTGGCTACACCTTC. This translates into CASRTQGYGGYTF.

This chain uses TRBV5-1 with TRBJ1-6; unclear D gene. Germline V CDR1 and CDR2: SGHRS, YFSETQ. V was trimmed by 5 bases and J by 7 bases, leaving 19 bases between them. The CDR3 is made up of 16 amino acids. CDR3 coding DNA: TGCGCCAGCAGTCCTTGGAGCGCAGGTGTGAATTCACCCCTCCACTTT. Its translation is CASSPWSAGVNSPLHF.

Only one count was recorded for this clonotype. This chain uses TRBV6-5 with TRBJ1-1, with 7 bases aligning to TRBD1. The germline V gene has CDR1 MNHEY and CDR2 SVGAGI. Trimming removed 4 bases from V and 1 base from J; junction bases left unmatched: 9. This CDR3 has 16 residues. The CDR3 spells CASSLGYQGGNTEAFF. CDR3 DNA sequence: TGTGCCAGCAGTTTGGGATACCAGGGGGGGAACACTGAAGCTTTCTTT.

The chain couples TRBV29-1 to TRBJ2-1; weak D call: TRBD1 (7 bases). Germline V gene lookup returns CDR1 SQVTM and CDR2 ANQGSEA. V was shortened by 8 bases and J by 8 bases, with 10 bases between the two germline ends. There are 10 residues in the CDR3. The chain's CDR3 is CSQGGDEQFF. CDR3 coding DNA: TGCAGCCAGGGGGGCGATGAGCAGTTCTTC.

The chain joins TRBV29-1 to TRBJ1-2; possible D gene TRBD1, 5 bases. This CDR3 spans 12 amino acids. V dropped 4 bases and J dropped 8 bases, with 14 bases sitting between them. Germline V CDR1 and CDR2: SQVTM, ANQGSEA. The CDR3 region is CSVVGGEGGYTF. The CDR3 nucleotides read TGCAGCGTTGTCGGGGGAGAAGGCGGCTACACCTTC.

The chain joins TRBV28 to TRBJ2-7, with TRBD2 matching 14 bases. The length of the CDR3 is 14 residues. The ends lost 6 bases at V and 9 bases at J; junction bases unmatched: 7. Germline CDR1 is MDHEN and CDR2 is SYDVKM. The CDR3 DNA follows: TGTGCCAGCAGCATGGGACTAGCGGGAGTAGGGCAGTACTTC. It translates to CASSMGLAGVGQYF.

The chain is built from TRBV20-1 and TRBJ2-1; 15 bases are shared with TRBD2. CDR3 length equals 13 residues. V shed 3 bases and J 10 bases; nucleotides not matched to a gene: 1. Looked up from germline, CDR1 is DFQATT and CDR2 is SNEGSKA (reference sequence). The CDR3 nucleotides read TGCAGTGCTAGGGGACTAGCGGGAGGAGAGCAGTTCTTC. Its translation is CSARGLAGGEQFF.

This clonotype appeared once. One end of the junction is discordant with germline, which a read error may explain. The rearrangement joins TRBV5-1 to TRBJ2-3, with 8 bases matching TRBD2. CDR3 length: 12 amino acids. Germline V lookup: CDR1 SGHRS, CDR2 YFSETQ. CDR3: CASSLDGGGLHF. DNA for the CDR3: TGCGCCAGCAGCTTGGACGGCGGGGGGCTGCATTTT.

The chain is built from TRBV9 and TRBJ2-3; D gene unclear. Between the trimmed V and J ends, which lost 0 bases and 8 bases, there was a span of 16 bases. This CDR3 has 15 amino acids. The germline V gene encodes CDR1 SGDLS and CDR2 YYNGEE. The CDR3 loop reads CASSVGNLDGTTQYF. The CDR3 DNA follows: TGTGCCAGCAGCGTAGGGAATCTGGATGGCACTACGCAGTATTTT.

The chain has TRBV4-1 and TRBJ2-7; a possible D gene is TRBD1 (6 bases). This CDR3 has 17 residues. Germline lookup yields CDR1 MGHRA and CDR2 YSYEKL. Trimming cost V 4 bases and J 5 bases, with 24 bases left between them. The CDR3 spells CASSLLGGQSRSHEQYF. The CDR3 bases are TGCGCCAGCAGCCTCCTCGGCGGACAGTCCCGTTCCCACGAGCAGTACTTC.

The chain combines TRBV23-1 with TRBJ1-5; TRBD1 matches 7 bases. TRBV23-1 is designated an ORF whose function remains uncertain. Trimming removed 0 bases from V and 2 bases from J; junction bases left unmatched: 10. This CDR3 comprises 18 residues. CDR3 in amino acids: CASSQSDRAPCGNQPQHF. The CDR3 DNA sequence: TGCGCCAGCAGTCAATCAGACAGGGCGCCTTGTGGCAATCAGCCCCAGCATTTT.

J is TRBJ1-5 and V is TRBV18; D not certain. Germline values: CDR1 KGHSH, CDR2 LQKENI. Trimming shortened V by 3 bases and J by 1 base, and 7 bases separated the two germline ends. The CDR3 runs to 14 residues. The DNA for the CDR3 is TGTGCCAGCTCACCCCCCGGAAGCAATCAGCCCCAGCATTTT. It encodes CASSPPGSNQPQHF. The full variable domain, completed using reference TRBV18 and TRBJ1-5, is NAGVMQNPRHLVRRRGQEARLRCSPMKGHSHVYWYRQLPEEGLKFMVYLQKENIIDESGMPKERFSAEFPKEGPSILRIQQVVRGDSAAYFCASSPPGSNQPQHFGDGTRLSIL.

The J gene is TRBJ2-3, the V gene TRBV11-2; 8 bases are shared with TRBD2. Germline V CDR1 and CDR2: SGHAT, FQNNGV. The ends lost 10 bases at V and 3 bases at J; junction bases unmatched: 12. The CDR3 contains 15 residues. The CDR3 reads CATLTRGGVTDTQYF. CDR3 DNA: TGTGCCACCCTCACCCGGGGGGGGGTGACAGATACGCAGTATTTT.

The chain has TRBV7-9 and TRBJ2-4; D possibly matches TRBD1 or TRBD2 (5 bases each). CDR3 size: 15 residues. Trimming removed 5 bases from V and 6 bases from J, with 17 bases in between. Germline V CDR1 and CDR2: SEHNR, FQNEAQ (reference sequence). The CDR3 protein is CASSPTIPGTNIQYF. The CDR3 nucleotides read TGTGCCAGCAGCCCAACAATCCCGGGGACAAACATTCAGTACTTC.

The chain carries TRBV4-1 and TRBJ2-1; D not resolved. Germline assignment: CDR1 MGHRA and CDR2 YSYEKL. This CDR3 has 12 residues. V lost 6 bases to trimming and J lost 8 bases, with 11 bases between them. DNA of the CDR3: TGCGCCAGCAGTCCTAGTATGTATGAGCAGTTCTTC. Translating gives CASSPSMYEQFF.

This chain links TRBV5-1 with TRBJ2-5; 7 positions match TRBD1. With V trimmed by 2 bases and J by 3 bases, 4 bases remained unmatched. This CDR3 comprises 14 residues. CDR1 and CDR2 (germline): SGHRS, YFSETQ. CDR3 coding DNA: TGCGCCAGCAGCTTCCGGGACAGAAAAGAGACCCAGTACTTC. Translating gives CASSFRDRKETQYF.